This T cell receptor (beta chain) was sequenced during a study of regulatory T cells in long-lasting Graves disease. This clonotype has only a few counts. Its antigen is unknown. The sample's time point: newly diagnosed GD, antithyroid drugs for less than 3 months. PBMC RNA served as the TCR library source. The study, taken as a whole, reports: Persistent Graves' patients showed a TCR diversity that was lower than that of newly diagnosed ones.

The TCR beta library used iRepertoire HTBI primers with Arm-PCR amplification of CDR3. TCRdb re-called the multiplex PCR reads through MiXCR, storing one row per CDR3 protein. The sample gives hundreds of thousands of distinct CDR3 sequences, more than 10% of which show up once; roughly 8.9% is in the top ten. This CDR3 has 15 amino acids. V shed 1 base and J shed 0 bases, with 9 bases lying between them. Germline V gene lookup returns CDR1 SQVTM and CDR2 ANQGSEA. Separately, the same data were catalogued under a study of T cells in Graves' hyperthyroidism and ophthalmopathy. That source notes: In the blood, most expanded thyroid clonotypes above 0.001 appeared as well.

The sequence was collected from a woman in her twenties or thirties with Graves disease. This specimen consisted of peripheral blood mononuclear cells (PBMCs), obtained at new diagnosis, from a patient treated with antithyroid drugs. The genes are TRBV29-1 and TRBJ2-2, with D uncertain. The DNA of the CDR3 is TGCAGCGTTGAAGTCTCAACCACGAACACCGGGGAGCTGTTTTTT. This translates into CSVEVSTTNTGELFF.